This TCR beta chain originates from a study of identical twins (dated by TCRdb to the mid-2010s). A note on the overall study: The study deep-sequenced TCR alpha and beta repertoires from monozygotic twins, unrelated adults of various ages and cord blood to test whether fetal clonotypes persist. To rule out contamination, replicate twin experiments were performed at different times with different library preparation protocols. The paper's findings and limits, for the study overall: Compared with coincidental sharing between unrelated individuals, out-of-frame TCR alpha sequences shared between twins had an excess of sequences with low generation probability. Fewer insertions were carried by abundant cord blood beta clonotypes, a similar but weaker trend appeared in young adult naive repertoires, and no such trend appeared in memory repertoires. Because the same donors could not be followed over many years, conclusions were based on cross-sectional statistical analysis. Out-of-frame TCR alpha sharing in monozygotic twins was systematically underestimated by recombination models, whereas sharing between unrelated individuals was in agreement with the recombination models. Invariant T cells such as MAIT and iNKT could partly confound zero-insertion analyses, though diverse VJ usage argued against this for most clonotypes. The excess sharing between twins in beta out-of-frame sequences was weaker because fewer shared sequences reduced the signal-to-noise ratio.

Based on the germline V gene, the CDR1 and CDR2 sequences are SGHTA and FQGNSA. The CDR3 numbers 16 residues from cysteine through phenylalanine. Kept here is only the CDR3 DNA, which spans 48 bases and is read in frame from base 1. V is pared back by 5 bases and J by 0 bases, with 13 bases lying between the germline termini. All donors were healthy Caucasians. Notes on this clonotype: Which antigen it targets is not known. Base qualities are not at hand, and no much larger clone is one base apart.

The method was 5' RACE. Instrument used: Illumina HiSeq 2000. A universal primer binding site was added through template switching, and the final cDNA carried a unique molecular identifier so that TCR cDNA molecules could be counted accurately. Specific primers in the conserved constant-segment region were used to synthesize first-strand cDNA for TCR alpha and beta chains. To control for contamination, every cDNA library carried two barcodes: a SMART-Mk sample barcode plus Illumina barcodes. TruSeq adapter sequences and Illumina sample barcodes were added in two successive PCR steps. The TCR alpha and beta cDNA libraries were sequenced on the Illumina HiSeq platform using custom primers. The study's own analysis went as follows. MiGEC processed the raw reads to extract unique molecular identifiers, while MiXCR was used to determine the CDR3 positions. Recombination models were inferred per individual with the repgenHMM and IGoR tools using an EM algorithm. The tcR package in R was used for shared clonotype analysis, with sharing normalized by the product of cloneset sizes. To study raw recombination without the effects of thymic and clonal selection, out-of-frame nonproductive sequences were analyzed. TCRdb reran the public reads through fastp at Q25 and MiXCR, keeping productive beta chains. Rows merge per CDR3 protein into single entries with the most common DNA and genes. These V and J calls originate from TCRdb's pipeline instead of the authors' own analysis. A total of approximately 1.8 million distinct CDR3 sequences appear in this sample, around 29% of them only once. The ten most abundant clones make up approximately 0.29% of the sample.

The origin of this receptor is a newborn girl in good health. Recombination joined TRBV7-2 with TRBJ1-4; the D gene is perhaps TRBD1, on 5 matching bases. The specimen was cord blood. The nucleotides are TGTGCCAGCAGCCCGCAGTGGGGGGCAACTAATGAAAAACTGTTTTTT. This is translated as CASSPQWGATNEKLFF.